These T cell receptor beta chains were read from a single sample in a study of T-cell memory formation after mild COVID-19. TCRdb recomputed calls from the 5' RACE reads with MiXCR, one row per CDR3 protein. Here the sample spans approximately 350,000 distinct CDR3 sequences, 25% to 30% being singletons. Sequencing was performed on PBMCs or a T cell subset sorted from them (not recorded which). Source of these receptors: an adult woman who had mild COVID-19 (a few samples of this study predate the infection). Cell type and time point are not known. CDR3s include the opening cysteine and the closing phenylalanine or tryptophan. The D gene is left open where the match is weak. Where a row states a size, it is once, few, many or the class of an expanded clone; other rows omit it.

d_gene	v_gene	abundance	j_gene	CDR3nt	CDR3aa
-	TRBV20-1	-	TRBJ2-2	TGCAGTGCCACTTCGAGGGGGAACACCGGGGAGCTGTTTTTT	CSATSRGNTGELFF
-	TRBV24-1	-	TRBJ1-1	TGTGCCACCAGTGATTTTGGGGGGTCCGAAGCTTTCTTT	CATSDFGGSEAFF
TRBD2	TRBV7-2	few	TRBJ2-3	TGTGCCAGCAGCCGACTAGCGGAGGTGATAGATACGCAGTATTTT	CASSRLAEVIDTQYF
TRBD1	TRBV30	-	TRBJ1-1	TGTGCCTGGAGTCTCGTCAGGGGGCTCGCTGAAGCTTTCTTT	CAWSLVRGLAEAFF
TRBD2	TRBV2	many	TRBJ2-4	TGTGCCAGCAGTCTTACCGATGGGCTAGCGGGAGTAACTAACATTCAGTACTTC	CASSLTDGLAGVTNIQYF
-	TRBV15	-	TRBJ2-3	TGTGCCAGTCGACCGGGACCAACAGATACGCAGTATTTT	CASRPGPTDTQYF
-	TRBV5-1	few	TRBJ2-7	TGCGCCAGCAGCTTTTCTGGAAAATCCTACGAGCAGTACTTC	CASSFSGKSYEQYF
-	TRBV7-3	-	TRBJ2-1	TGTGCCAGCAGCCCCCAATGTGGTTTCTACAATGAGCAGTTCTTC	CASSPQCGFYNEQFF
-	TRBV7-8	few	TRBJ2-7	TGTGCCAGCAGACCCGAGCAATTCGGCGAGCAGTACTTC	CASRPEQFGEQYF
-	TRBV18	-	TRBJ2-1	TGTGCCAGCTCACCGGTCCCCCCGGAGCAGTTCTTC	CASSPVPPEQFF
-	TRBV4-3	-	TRBJ2-3	TGCGCCAGCAGCCAAGAAAACACAGATACGCAGTATTTT	CASSQENTDTQYF
TRBD1	TRBV19	once	TRBJ1-6	TGTGCCAGTAGTAGACACCCCGGGACAGGAGATTCACCCCTCCACTTT	CASSRHPGTGDSPLHF
-	TRBV6-5	-	TRBJ1-6	TGTGCCAGCAGTTACGGGGCTCTGACTTTCTATAATTCACCCCTCCACTTT	CASSYGALTFYNSPLHF
TRBD1	TRBV20-1	few	TRBJ2-7	TGCAGTGCTAGCGGGACAGGGTCCTACGAGCAGTACTTC	CSASGTGSYEQYF
-	TRBV2	-	TRBJ2-7	TGTGCCAGCAGTGAAGGACAGTTCTACGAGCAGTACTTC	CASSEGQFYEQYF
TRBD1	TRBV6-6	-	TRBJ2-1	TGTGCCAGCTTCCCGCGGCAGGGACAGGGATACAATGAGCAGTTCTTC	CASFPRQGQGYNEQFF
TRBD2	TRBV5-6	few	TRBJ2-1	TGTGCCAGCAGCTTGCTCACTAGCGATGGCAAGGATGAGCAGTTCTTC	CASSLLTSDGKDEQFF
-	TRBV20-1	-	TRBJ1-1	TGCAGTGCCTCGACAGGCACTGAAGCTTTCTTT	CSASTGTEAFF
TRBD1	TRBV12-3/TRBV12-4	many	TRBJ1-4	TGTGCCAGCAGTTTAAACAGGGGGCGTGAAAAACTGTTTTTT	CASSLNRGREKLFF
-	TRBV12-3/TRBV12-4	few	TRBJ2-5	TGTGCCAGCAGTTCTGTTAAAGAGACCCAGTACTTC	CASSSVKETQYF
-	TRBV5-4	-	TRBJ2-5	TGTGCCAGCAGCTCAGGCGGGACGGTCGGAGAGACCCAGTACTTC	CASSSGGTVGETQYF
-	TRBV11-2	-	TRBJ1-2	TGTGCCAGCAGCTGGGGGGGTATAGATGGCTACACCTTC	CASSWGGIDGYTF
-	TRBV7-7	-	TRBJ2-7	TGTGCCAGCAGCTCGGAACAGGGTTACGAGCAGTACTTC	CASSSEQGYEQYF
-	TRBV6-6	few	TRBJ1-6	TGTGCCAGCAGTTACGCGGGGGATAATTCACCCCTCCACTTT	CASSYAGDNSPLHF
TRBD1	TRBV3-1	-	TRBJ2-1	TGTGCCAGCAGCCACGGGACAGGGGGTACTGCCTCCTACAATGAGCAGTTCTTC	CASSHGTGGTASYNEQFF
-	TRBV6-1	-	TRBJ2-5	TGTGCCAGCAGTGAAGCGGCAGGGGTTGGAAAAGAGACCCAGTACTTC	CASSEAAGVGKETQYF
-	TRBV7-9	once	TRBJ2-3	TGTGCCAGCAGCAGACACGGAAGCACAGATACGCAGTATTTT	CASSRHGSTDTQYF
TRBD2	TRBV27	-	TRBJ2-1	TGTGCCAGCAGTTTTGTCGTCGGCGGGGGACTCTACAATGAGCAGTTCTTC	CASSFVVGGGLYNEQFF
-	TRBV7-9	-	TRBJ2-1	TGTGCCAGCAGCCGGGGACATTTTGAGCAGTTCTTC	CASSRGHFEQFF
TRBD1	TRBV29-1	few	TRBJ2-1	TGCAGCGCCAGGACAGGGAGCGATGAGCAGTTCTTC	CSARTGSDEQFF
TRBD1	TRBV18	-	TRBJ2-6	TGTGCCAGCTCACCCACCGGGACAGCCTTTGGGAGCTCTGGGGCCAACGTCCTGACTTTC	CASSPTGTAFGSSGANVLTF
TRBD1	TRBV6-5	few	TRBJ1-1	TGTGCCAGCATCTCCTCAGGGACAGAGAACACTGAAGCTTTCTTT	CASISSGTENTEAFF
-	TRBV5-1	few	TRBJ2-5	TGCGCCAGCAGCCAAAAGCAGGGGCAAGAGACCCAGTACTTC	CASSQKQGQETQYF
TRBD1	TRBV30	-	TRBJ2-6	TGTGCCTCTGGACAGGAGATCTCTGGGGCCAACGTCCTGACTTTC	CASGQEISGANVLTF
TRBD1	TRBV7-9	-	TRBJ2-1	TGTGCCAGCAGCTATCCCATGGGACAGGGGGCAAATGAGCAGTTCTTC	CASSYPMGQGANEQFF
-	TRBV14	few	TRBJ2-1	TGTGCCACCGAAAAAAGGGGAGACGGTGAGCAGTTCTTC	CATEKRGDGEQFF
TRBD1	TRBV12-3/TRBV12-4	-	TRBJ1-6	TGTGCCAGCAGTTTATCAGGGGGCGATTCACCCCTCCACTTT	CASSLSGGDSPLHF
-	TRBV27	-	TRBJ2-3	TGTGCCAGCAGTTTATTGGTTGGAGATACGCAGTATTTT	CASSLLVGDTQYF
-	TRBV6-6	few	TRBJ2-3	TGTGCCAGCAGTTTTCTAGCCGGCGCCACAGATACGCAGTATTTT	CASSFLAGATDTQYF
TRBD1	TRBV7-6	few	TRBJ2-2	TGTGCCAGCAGAATAACCGGGACAGGGTTATTTACCGGGGAGCTGTTTTTT	CASRITGTGLFTGELFF
-	TRBV5-1	few	TRBJ1-1	TGCGCCAGCAGCTTGGTGGGACACTACACTGAAGCTTTCTTT	CASSLVGHYTEAFF
TRBD2	TRBV4-2	few	TRBJ2-3	TGTGCCAGCAGCCAGACCGAGGTATTTTCGGGAGGGCCGAAAGATACGCAGTATTTT	CASSQTEVFSGGPKDTQYF
-	TRBV7-2	many	TRBJ2-1	TGTGCCAGCAGCTCTTCCCACAAGGGGTTGGAGCAGTTCTTC	CASSSSHKGLEQFF